The 19 T cell receptor beta chains listed next were all sequenced from one sample in a study of blood T cell repertoires in COVID-19. The method was immunoSEQ multiplex PCR; TCRdb's version includes in-frame clones alone and lacks a portion of them. The table shows about 290,000 clones, with under 90% occurring only once. The source material was peripheral blood. The receptors were sampled from a young woman with COVID-19, enrolled during active disease.

This rearrangement joins TRBV27 to TRBJ1-5, with a possible D match to TRBD1 (5 bases). The length of the CDR3 is 14 residues. The V gene lost 3 bases and the J gene lost 5 bases, with 11 bases spanning the gap. The germline V gene encodes CDR1 MNHEY and CDR2 SMNVEV (reference sequence). Here the CDR3 DNA reads TGTGCCAGCAGTTTCGCAGGGTACCATCAGCCCCAGCATTTT. Its protein is CASSFAGYHQPQHF.

The chain is built from TRBV11-2 and TRBJ2-2; possibly TRBD2 for D (5 bases). CDR3 size: 15 residues. Between the trimmed V and J ends, which lost 1 base and 2 bases, there was a span of 8 bases. CDR1 is SGHAT and CDR2 is FQNNGV in the germline V gene. This chain's CDR3 is CASSLVRGNTGELFF. The CDR3 DNA follows: TGTGCCAGCAGCTTAGTTCGGGGTAACACCGGGGAGCTGTTTTTT.

The gene calls are TRBV4-1 and TRBJ2-4, with 9 bases that match TRBD2. Unmatched junction bases numbered 7, after V lost 4 bases and J lost 9 bases. Germline CDR1 and CDR2: MGHRA and YSYEKL. The length of the CDR3 is 14 residues. The CDR3 protein is CASSLGLAPSIQYF. CDR3 in DNA: TGCGCCAGCAGCCTGGGACTAGCCCCAAGCATTCAGTACTTC.

The genes are TRBV7-8 and TRBJ2-7, with D possibly TRBD1 on 5 matching bases. CDR1 and CDR2 (germline): SGHVS, FQNEAQ. Trimming left V 4 bases short and J 1 base short, with 11 bases between. The CDR3 has 14 residues. The CDR3 nucleotides are TGTGCCAGCAGCTCGCAGGGTATTTCCTACGAGCAGTACTTC. Residues: CASSSQGISYEQYF.

The chain couples TRBV5-1 to TRBJ2-1, with 12 nucleotides matching TRBD2. V trimming: 3 bases; J trimming: 7 bases; junction bases outside the gene matches: 5. The germline V gene has CDR1 SGHRS and CDR2 YFSETQ. The CDR3 sequence is 15 residues long. The chain's CDR3 is CASSSSGGAFNEQFF. The CDR3, as DNA: TGCGCCAGCAGCTCTAGCGGGGGGGCCTTTAATGAGCAGTTCTTC.

The V gene is TRBV7-2, the J gene TRBJ1-4, with 9 bases lining up with TRBD1. CDR1 is SGHTA, CDR2 FQGNSA, per germline. The junction had 4 bases not matched to a gene; V was cut back by 3 bases and J by 8 bases. The length of the CDR3 is 14 residues. Written as DNA, the CDR3 is TGTGCCAGCAGCTTGACAGGGGGAGGGGAAAAACTGTTTTTT. Protein sequence: CASSLTGGGEKLFF.

V gene TRBV2 combines with J gene TRBJ1-3; no firm D call. CDR3 length equals 16 residues. Germline-derived CDR1 and CDR2 are SNHLY and FYNNEI. V was clipped by 2 bases and J by 1 base, with 12 bases between them. CDR3 amino acids: CASSELGNLSGNTIYF. Here the CDR3 DNA reads TGTGCCAGCAGTGAACTCGGGAACTTATCTGGAAACACCATATATTTT.

The genes are TRBV7-8 and TRBJ2-2; a weak D match, TRBD2 (6 bases). CDR3 length equals 16 residues. V lost 2 bases to trimming and J lost 0 bases, with 10 bases between them. Germline CDR1 SGHVS, CDR2 FQNEAQ. The CDR3 sequence: CASSLLGGANTGELFF. In DNA, the CDR3 is TGTGCCAGCAGCTTACTGGGCGGGGCGAACACCGGGGAGCTGTTTTTT.

This clone was picked up one time. This chain connects TRBV6-5 to TRBJ2-2; D not resolved. Trimming took off 7 bases at V and 5 bases at J, with 8 bases between the two ends. Germline V lookup: CDR1 MNHEY, CDR2 SVGAGI. This CDR3 region has 12 residues. The CDR3, as DNA: TGTGCCAGCACCCCCCAGACCGGGGAGCTGTTTTTT. Translating gives CASTPQTGELFF.

The chain uses TRBV30 and TRBJ2-3; the match to TRBD2 covers 8 bases. CDR3 size: 15 residues. From germline, CDR1 is GTSNPN and CDR2 SVGIG (reference sequence). Trimming took 0 bases from V and 5 from J; bases not matched to a gene: 7. The CDR3 sequence is CAWSVGGGQGDTQYF. In nucleotides, the CDR3 is TGTGCCTGGAGTGTCGGCGGGGGGCAGGGAGATACGCAGTATTTT.

The chain joins TRBV7-9 to TRBJ2-1; TRBD2 is a possible D gene (5 bases). Germline V lookup: CDR1 SEHNR, CDR2 FQNEAQ (reference sequence). Between the trimmed V and J ends, which lost 3 bases and 6 bases, there was a span of 12 bases. The CDR3 contains 14 residues. The DNA for the CDR3 is TGTGCCAGCAGCTTCGGGGTAAGGTTCAATGAGCAGTTCTTC. Protein sequence: CASSFGVRFNEQFF.

The chain has TRBV6-5 and TRBJ1-6; maybe TRBD1 (6 bases). Germline lookup yields CDR1 MNHEY and CDR2 SVGAGI. V dropped 4 bases and J dropped 13 bases, with 20 bases sitting between them. The CDR3 consists of 15 residues. The CDR3 sequence is CASSLMGHLGFPLHF. The CDR3 DNA follows: TGTGCCAGCAGTTTGATGGGACACCTAGGGTTCCCCCTCCACTTT.

The CDR3 protein is CASLRDRGNNEQFF. The DNA of the CDR3 is TGTGCCAGCCTCCGGGACAGGGGAAACAATGAGCAGTTCTTC. The rearrangement joins TRBV6-5 to TRBJ2-1; 10 bases align to TRBD1. The CDR3 totals 14 residues. The J segment lost 5 bases and the V segment lost 8 bases, leaving 6 bases of the junction unmatched. The germline V gene has CDR1 MNHEY and CDR2 SVGAGI.

This rearrangement joins TRBV4-2 to TRBJ1-3; 10 positions agree with TRBD1. Germline V gives CDR1 LGHNA, CDR2 YNFKEQ. This CDR3 has 18 amino acids. V dropped 2 bases and J dropped 6; count of bases not matched to a gene: 13. The CDR3 DNA is TGTGCCAGCAGCCAAAGCCGATCGGGACAGGGGATCGAAAACACCATATATTTT. Its translation is CASSQSRSGQGIENTIYF.

This chain connects TRBV3-1 (or the pseudogene TRBV3-2) to TRBJ1-2, with D maybe TRBD1 (6 bases). The CDR3 runs to 14 residues. From germline, CDR1 is LGHDT and CDR2 YNNKEL (reference sequence). Trimming removed 2 bases from V and 10 bases from J, with 17 bases in between. DNA of the CDR3: TGTGCCAGCAGCCAAACGTACAGGGTTGGTTTCTACACCTTC. This encodes CASSQTYRVGFYTF.

The chain is built from TRBV19 and TRBJ2-4, with 10 bases identical to TRBD1. The CDR3 loop spans 18 amino acids. Looked up from germline, CDR1 is LNHDA and CDR2 is SQIVND (reference sequence). The V segment lost 3 bases and the J segment 0 bases; nucleotides outside the gene matches: 8. In DNA form, the CDR3 reads TGTGCCAGTAGTATGGGACAGGGGAGGGGACTAGCCAAAAACATTCAGTACTTC. It yields the protein CASSMGQGRGLAKNIQYF.

This clone was recorded only once. The chain is built from TRBV12-3 or TRBV12-4 and TRBJ2-5; a weak D match, TRBD2 (6 bases). V lost 6 bases and J lost 5, with 10 bases in between. The CDR3 is 12 residues long. The chain's CDR3 is CASSQGLETQYF. The CDR3 DNA is TGTGCCAGCAGCCAGGGACTCGAGACCCAGTACTTC.

The chain uses TRBV11-2 and TRBJ1-1; D is unclear. Germline V gene data show CDR1 as SGHAT and CDR2 as FQNNGV. This CDR3 region has 13 residues. The V and J ends lost 5 bases and 6 bases respectively, with 13 bases between them. The CDR3 spells CASSPLLGPEAFF. The CDR3 DNA reads as TGTGCCAGCAGCCCCCTACTAGGGCCTGAAGCTTTCTTT. The full variable domain, in which reference TRBV11-2 and TRBJ1-1 provide the parts outside the CDR3, is EAGVAQSPRYKIIEKRQSVAFWCNPISGHATLYWYQQILGQGPKLLIQFQNNGVVDDSQLPKDRFSAERLKGVDSTLKIQPAKLEDSAVYLCASSPLLGPEAFFGQGTRLTVV.

The J gene is TRBJ2-5, the V gene TRBV19; 9 nucleotides agree with TRBD2. Unmatched junction bases numbered 6, after V lost 1 base and J lost 3 bases. The CDR3 is 16 amino acids. CDR1 is LNHDA, CDR2 SQIVND, per germline (reference sequence). The CDR3 is CASSIGLLAGKETQYF. The CDR3 coding sequence is TGTGCCAGTAGTATAGGTTTACTAGCGGGTAAAGAGACCCAGTACTTC.